Below, one T cell receptor (beta chain) is given with its context. This clone was observed a few times. Its antigen target is currently unknown. No base quality information exists; no much larger clone differs at one position. The source of the sample is a study of cytomegalovirus exposure and HLA in healthy donors (dated by TCRdb to 2017 to 2019). In the study overall: In an earlier analysis of 450 to 750 of the donors, around 300 Gb of sequence data and just under 120 million unique TCR beta sequences from roughly 200 million T cells were reported. An early release that covered more than 550 HLA-typed donors contained around 330 gigabases of sequencing data and about 84 million unique TCR sequences. Among the roughly 400 genotyped donors, around 81% belonged to the genetic ancestry cluster associated with self-reported Caucasian donors. The study aimed to test whether signatures of past pathogen exposure could be identified by cataloging public T cell receptors. The study used immunosequencing to profile the T cell repertoires of several hundred subjects and linked those repertoires to cytomegalovirus serostatus. A separate validation cohort of 100 to 150 different subjects was used in addition to the 666-subject first cohort. To predict cytomegalovirus infection status, the study combined high-throughput TCR immunosequencing, statistical association of individual TCRs with disease status, and machine learning. To study patterns of TCR occurrence, a later analysis re-analyzed previously published TCR beta repertoires from several hundred donors and added high-resolution HLA genotyping. Rather than using new phenotypic data, the later analysis identified candidate immune exposures from TCR beta sequences and from how often those sequences occurred across donors. In an earlier analysis of a few hundred of the donors, high-throughput TCR beta sequencing was used to judge whether each TCR beta V gene segment behaved as functional or pseudogenic. Donor age, sex, ethnicity and CMV serostatus were collected together with the repertoire data. A later genetic analysis used genome-wide SNP genotypes for about 65% of the roughly 670 donors, treating that subset as a discovery cohort. All discovery cohort repertoires had been generated on a single sequencing platform. HLA typing covered class I and class II loci at four-digit resolution. The number of donors typed differed by locus, with about 629-640 for A, B, C, DRB1 and DQB1, around 500 for DQA1, 606 for DPA1, and around 430 for DPB1. Roughly five DR-DQ haplotypes were handled as single units for association and clustering because linkage in the cohort was strong. Among some 400 genotyped donors of the cohort, an average of approximately 240,000 unique TCR beta nucleotide sequences were sequenced per donor, 15% to 20% of them non-productive.

The library was made by the immunoSEQ multiplex PCR assay. For the multiplex PCR, a mixture combining 60 forward primers for TCR Vbeta segments and 13 reverse primers for TCR Jbeta segments was used. Amplification of the CDR3 region of rearranged TCR beta genes was performed with a multiplex PCR assay on genomic DNA. The Illumina HiSeq System was used to sequence the amplified TCR beta libraries as 87-base-pair reads. Per the authors' processing: A later analysis tallied some 79 million unique TCR beta chains across the 700 or so repertoires, and roughly 11 million of those chains were shared by two or more donors. To remove PCR and sequencing errors, raw reads were error-corrected and collapsed into unique sequences using a nearest-neighbor algorithm that merged closely related sequences. CDR3 sequences were aligned to IMGT reference sequences to assign V, D and J gene segments. For a sequence to be retained, a match of at least six nucleotides was required to both a V gene segment and a J gene segment. Rearrangements were called productive when the CDR3 lacked stop codons and stayed in frame with V and J; all others were non-productive. CDR3 was defined by IMGT convention, running from the second conserved V-encoded cysteine to the conserved J-encoded phenylalanine. The earlier analysis of 500 to 750 of the donors excluded any sequence lacking an unambiguous match to a single V gene segment. An earlier analysis of just under 600 of the donors called V segments functional above 56.7% productive rearrangements and segregating when the between-donor standard deviation exceeded 5%. To diagnose cytomegalovirus status from the catalog of TCR beta chain sequences, a statistical classification framework was built. In a later analysis, TCR nucleotide sequences were compared against IMGT/GENE-DB human TR gene sequences so that V and J genes could be assigned. The TCRdist pipeline was used in a later analysis to assign CDR3 sequences and most-parsimonious VDJ recombination scenarios. In a later analysis, each TCR beta chain was defined by its CDR3 amino acid sequence together with its V-gene family, and reads lacking a unique V-gene family were excluded. In a later analysis, some 600 highly shared, low-generation-probability nucleotide sequences were removed to address suspected cross-contamination and a sequencing artifact. In a later analysis, a clonal expansion index was calculated for each public chain from normalized within-repertoire ranks of inferred template counts. A later analysis computed generation probabilities with a VDJ recombination model fitted to out-of-frame rearrangements, and checked the results against IGoR. Hypergeometric tests were used in a later analysis to score TCR-TCR, TCR-HLA and TCR-CMV co-occurrence, with a repertoire-size bias correction applied to the TCR pairs. A later analysis estimated false discovery rates by permuting HLA or CMV assignments 20 times. In a later analysis, co-occurring TCRs were grouped with DBSCAN, and TCRdist sequence similarity was added when clustering was performed within HLA-allele-positive subsets. Repertoires with fewer than 30,000 or more than 120,000 public chains, plus five repertoires with anomalous nucleotide sharing, were excluded from co-occurrence clustering. TCRdb took over this immuneACCESS table, retaining in-frame rearrangements with V and J assigned. Such tables are incomplete; in checked studies, under half of the missing clones stem from an unresolved V gene, and the remainder is unexplained. V and J calls plus clone size are reproduced from that table; the DNA served to infer D and trimming. The sample table contains some 150,000 clones; only one count was recorded for less than 80% of them. More than 4% of the sample goes to the ten largest clones.

In total, roughly 710 healthy bone marrow donors made up the cohort. At the time of sampling, all cohort members were nominally healthy, though unrecorded immune exposures were likely present. The donor tested CMV seronegative, placing the donor among the 352 seronegative members of the cohort. Each donor provided a peripheral blood sample, and peripheral blood mononuclear cells were used for TCR beta sequencing. The Qiagen DNeasy Blood Extraction Kit was used to extract genomic DNA from the blood cell samples. Broad study findings and their caveats: The study gave a list of under 200 TCR beta chains associated with cytomegalovirus. This cohort had only TCR beta chains sequenced, and the lack of alpha or paired-chain data limited which features could be detected. Presence/absence analyses assumed roughly uniform sequencing depth across donors, an assumption that may not hold. Most CMV-associated TCR beta chains appeared to be HLA-restricted in a later analysis, and the HLA associations seemed to be driven largely by CMV exposure. In both the original and validation cohorts, the classifier was reported to diagnose cytomegalovirus status with high specificity and sensitivity. The authors suggested that the approach could potentially be extended to other disease states and immunological phenotypes. When HLA alleles, especially DR and DQ, strongly co-occurred, attributing TCR associations to individual alleles was difficult. A later analysis reported that several top co-occurrence clusters appeared linked to parvovirus B19, influenza, CMV and Epstein-Barr virus. A further reported finding was that TCR beta sequences accurately predicted the HLA-A and HLA-B alleles for most subjects in the first cohort. A later analysis found that TCR association rates varied across HLA loci, with DRB1 alleles showing the most associated TCRs and HLA-C alleles the fewest. Some IMGT-functional V segments, including TRBV6-2 and TRBV6-3, could not be distinguished by the 87-base-pair reads and were therefore excluded. While some public TCRs were present in many individuals, most TCR sequences turned up only very rarely across donors. HLA typing was unavailable for some donors at each locus, so association tests used only the typed subset. Linkage disequilibrium might explain the correlated functional status among segregating V segments, but an unknown experimental factor could not be excluded. A later genetic analysis reported fewer N-insertions in productive TCRs among donors in an Asian-associated ancestry cluster than the roughly 700-donor mean. Broadly in line with IMGT annotations, most TCR beta V segments showed up in productive rearrangements about 90% or about 30% of the time in an earlier analysis of several hundred of the donors. Some 15 rarely observed V segments, including chromosome 9 orphons, were excluded from the earlier analysis of a few hundred of the donors because counts were too low. A later genetic analysis associated a missense DCLRE1C variant with V-gene and J-gene trimming of TCR beta chains, and an independent cohort replicated the association. Three of the identified cytomegalovirus-associated TCR beta chains were confirmed in vitro to be specific for cytomegalovirus antigens. CMV serostatus was the only immune exposure information available for the cohort. At a false discovery rate of 0.05, a later analysis linked approximately 18,000 TCR beta sequences to specific HLA alleles. Compared with equally common non-associated chains, HLA-associated TCR beta chains in a later analysis were more clonally expanded and had lower generation probabilities. A cluster of highly shared sequence variants was judged likely to represent a technical artifact of the sequencing pipeline.

Including cysteine and phenylalanine, the CDR3 has 15 amino acids. The CDR3 DNA has 45 bases and is translated from base 1. At the junction V is shortened by 4 bases and J by 0 bases, with 13 bases in between. Per the germline V gene, SQVTM is the CDR1 and ANQGSEA is the CDR2. This chain is built from TRBV29-1 and TRBJ1-3, and possibly TRBD1, on 5 matching bases. The specimen was PBMCs. This sequence was found in a man aged 35 to 55 in good health and CMV-seronegative. The CDR3 has the sequence CSVVPGEDSGNTIYF. The nucleotide sequence reads TGCAGCGTTGTTCCGGGGGAAGACTCTGGAAACACCATATATTTT.